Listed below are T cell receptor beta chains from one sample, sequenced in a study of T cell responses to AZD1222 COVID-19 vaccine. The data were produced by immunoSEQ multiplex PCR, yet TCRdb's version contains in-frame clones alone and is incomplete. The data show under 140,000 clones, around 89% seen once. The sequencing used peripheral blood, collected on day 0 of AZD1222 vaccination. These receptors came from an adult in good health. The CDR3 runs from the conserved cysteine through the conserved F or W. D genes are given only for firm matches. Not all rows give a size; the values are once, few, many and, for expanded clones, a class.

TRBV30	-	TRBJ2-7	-	TGTGCCTGGAGGTTGGGGTTGGAGCAGTACTTC	CAWRLGLEQYF
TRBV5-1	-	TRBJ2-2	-	TGCGCCAGCAGCTTGGTCGTTACGAACACCGGGGAGCTGTTTTTT	CASSLVVTNTGELFF
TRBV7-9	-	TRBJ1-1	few	TGTGCCAGCAGCTTAGCTCGGACATCCAATGAAGCTTTCTTT	CASSLARTSNEAFF
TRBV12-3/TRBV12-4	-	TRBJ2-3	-	TGTGCCAGCAGTTCTACAGGGAATACGCAGTATTTT	CASSSTGNTQYF
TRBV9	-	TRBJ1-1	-	TGTGCCAGCAGCGTGGATTCTTCGTTCGGGGGCCCGGGGACTTTCTTT	CASSVDSSFGGPGTFF
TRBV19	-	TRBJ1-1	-	TGTGCCAGTGGTGGGTACAGGGCGAACACTGAAGCTTTCTTT	CASGGYRANTEAFF
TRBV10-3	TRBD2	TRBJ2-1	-	TGTGCCATCGGGGGGGGACTCCCTGATGAGCAGTTCTTC	CAIGGGLPDEQFF
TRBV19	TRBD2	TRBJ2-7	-	TGTGCCAGTAGTATTAGCGGGACAAGCTACGAGCAGTACTTC	CASSISGTSYEQYF
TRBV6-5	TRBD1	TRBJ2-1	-	TGTGCCAGCACCAGGGGGACAGGGTACAATGAGCAGTTCTTC	CASTRGTGYNEQFF
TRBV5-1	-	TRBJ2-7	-	TGCGCCAGCAGCTTAGAGGGGGAGGGCTCCTACGAGCAGTACTTC	CASSLEGEGSYEQYF
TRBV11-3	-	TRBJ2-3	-	TGTGCCAGCAGCTTCCGGGACACAGATACGCAGTATTTT	CASSFRDTDTQYF
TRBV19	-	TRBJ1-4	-	TGTGCCAGTAGTCAACGGACAGCGTCTAATGAAAAACTGTTTTTT	CASSQRTASNEKLFF
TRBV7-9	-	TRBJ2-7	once	TGTGCCAGCAGCCGGGTGTGGGAGCAGTACTTC	CASSRVWEQYF
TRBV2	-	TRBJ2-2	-	TGTGCCAGCAGTGGATTCGAGGGGAGGCACGGGGAGCTGTTTTTT	CASSGFEGRHGELFF
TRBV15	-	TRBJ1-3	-	TGTGCCACCAGCAGGGGGCGGACCGCCTCGGGCAAGGACACCATATATTTT	CATSRGRTASGKDTIYF
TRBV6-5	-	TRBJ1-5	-	TGTGCCAGCAGCAAGGGTCGGGTCCAGCCCCAGCATTTT	CASSKGRVQPQHF
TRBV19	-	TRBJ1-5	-	TGTGCCAGTAGTAGAGGGGTTGGGGGCAATCAGCCCCAGCATTTT	CASSRGVGGNQPQHF
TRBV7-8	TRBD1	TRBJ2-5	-	TGTGCCAGCAGCATTACCACAGGGGTGGAGACCCAGTACTTC	CASSITTGVETQYF
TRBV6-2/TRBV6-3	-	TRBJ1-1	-	TGTGCCAGCAGCTCCCCGTCGCGGCCCGAAGCTTTCTTT	CASSSPSRPEAFF
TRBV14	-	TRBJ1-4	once	TGTGCCAGCAGCCAAGTTTGGGGGGCTGGTAATGAAAAACTGTTTTTT	CASSQVWGAGNEKLFF
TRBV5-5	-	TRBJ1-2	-	TGTGCCAGCAGCTTGAGTAGTGGCTACACCTTC	CASSLSSGYTF
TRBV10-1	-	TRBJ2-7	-	TGCGCCAGCAGTGAGGGGGCGGGCGAGCAGTACTTC	CASSEGAGEQYF
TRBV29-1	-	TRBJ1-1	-	TGCAGCGTCCCATCTTGGACTGAAGCTTTCTTT	CSVPSWTEAFF
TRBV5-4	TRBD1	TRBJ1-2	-	TGTGCCAGCAGCCCGCAACAGGGGGACTACTATGGCTACACCTTC	CASSPQQGDYYGYTF
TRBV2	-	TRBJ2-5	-	TGTGCCAGCGGCCGGGAGACCCAGTACTTC	CASGRETQYF
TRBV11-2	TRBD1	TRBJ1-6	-	TGTGCCAGCAGCGGCACTACAGGGGGAGGCTCACCCCTCCACTTT	CASSGTTGGGSPLHF
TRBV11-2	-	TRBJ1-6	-	TGTGCCAGCAGCTTAGAAGTTGGGGTACGGTCACCCCTCCACTTT	CASSLEVGVRSPLHF
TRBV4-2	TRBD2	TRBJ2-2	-	TGTGCCAGCAGCCCAGCCGGGACTAGCGACACCGGGGAGCTGTTTTTT	CASSPAGTSDTGELFF
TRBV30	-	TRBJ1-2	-	TGTGCCTGGAGTGGGAAACTTTATGGCTACACCTTC	CAWSGKLYGYTF
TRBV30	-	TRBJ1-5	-	TGTGCCTGGAGTACTGGGCCTTGGAGCAATCAGCCCCAGCATTTT	CAWSTGPWSNQPQHF
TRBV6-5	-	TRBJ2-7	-	TGTGCCAGCAGTTACTCGAGAAGGCTAGCCAACGAGCAGTACTTC	CASSYSRRLANEQYF
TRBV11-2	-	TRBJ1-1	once	TGTGCCAGCAGCTTTGAGGACACTGAAGCTTTCTTT	CASSFEDTEAFF
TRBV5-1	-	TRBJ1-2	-	TGCGCCAGCAGCTCCCCAGGGGCGCGTGGCTACACCTTC	CASSSPGARGYTF
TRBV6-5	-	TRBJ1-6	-	TGTGCCGCGTGTTCGGGTACCTATAATTCACCCCTCCACTTT	CAACSGTYNSPLHF
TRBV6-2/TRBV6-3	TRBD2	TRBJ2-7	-	TGTGCCAGCAGCCCTATTGTCCGGACTAGCGGCTCCTACGAGCAGTACTTC	CASSPIVRTSGSYEQYF
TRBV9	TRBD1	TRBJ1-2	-	TGTGCCAGCAGAGACAGGGGAATAAACTATGGCTACACCTTC	CASRDRGINYGYTF
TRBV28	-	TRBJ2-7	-	TGTGCCACCACGACCGGGGCCTACGAGCAGTACTTC	CATTTGAYEQYF
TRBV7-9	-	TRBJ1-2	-	TGTGCCAGCAGCTTTGCCGACACTAGGGACTATGGCTACACCTTC	CASSFADTRDYGYTF
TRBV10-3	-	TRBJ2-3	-	TGTGCCACACGAGGGCAGGCCCTCTCCTACACAGATACGCAGTATTTT	CATRGQALSYTDTQYF
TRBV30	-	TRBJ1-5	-	TGTGCCTGGACGTCAGGGACGTATAGCAATCAGCCCCAGCATTTT	CAWTSGTYSNQPQHF
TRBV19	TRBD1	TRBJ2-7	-	TGTGCCAGTTCAGACAGGGCCGGCTACGAGCAGTACTTC	CASSDRAGYEQYF
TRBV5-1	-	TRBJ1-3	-	TGCGCCAGCAGCCTTTCCTCTGGAAACACCATATATTTT	CASSLSSGNTIYF
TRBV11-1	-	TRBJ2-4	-	TGTGCCAGCACCATCGGAACTCAAGCCAAAAACATTCAGTACTTC	CASTIGTQAKNIQYF
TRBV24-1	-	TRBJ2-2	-	TGTGCCACCAGTGATTGGGCAGGCGGTTCGAACACCGGGGAGCTGTTTTTT	CATSDWAGGSNTGELFF
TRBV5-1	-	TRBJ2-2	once	TGCGCCAGCAGGCCCCACGGGGACACCGGGGAGCTGTTTTTT	CASRPHGDTGELFF
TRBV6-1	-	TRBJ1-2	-	TGTGCCAGCAGTGAAAAGGGGAACTATGGCTACACCTTC	CASSEKGNYGYTF
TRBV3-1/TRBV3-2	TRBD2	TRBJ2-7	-	TGTGCCAGCAGCCAAGGACGGGGGGGTAGTAGCTCCGAGCAGTACTTC	CASSQGRGGSSSEQYF
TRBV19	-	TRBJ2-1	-	TGTGCCAGTAGTAGCTCCGGTCTCGGGGTCTACAATGAGCAGTTCTTC	CASSSSGLGVYNEQFF
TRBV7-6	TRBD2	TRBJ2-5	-	TGTGCCAGCAGCTTAGGTCTGGGAGGGGAGACCCAGTACTTC	CASSLGLGGETQYF
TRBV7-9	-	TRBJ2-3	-	TGTGCCAGCAGCTTGGGGCCTGGAGATACGCAGTATTTT	CASSLGPGDTQYF
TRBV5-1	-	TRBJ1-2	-	TGCGCCAGCAGCTTGGGCAGCAACTATGGCTACACCTTC	CASSLGSNYGYTF
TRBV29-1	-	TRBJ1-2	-	TGCAGCGCCCGCAGAAACTATGGCTACACCTTC	CSARRNYGYTF
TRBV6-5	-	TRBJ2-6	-	TGTGCCAGCCCATACAACGTCCTGACTTTC	CASPYNVLTF
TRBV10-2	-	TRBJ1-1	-	TGCGCCTCCTCACTAGAGGGGCCGAACACTGAAGCTTTCTTT	CASSLEGPNTEAFF